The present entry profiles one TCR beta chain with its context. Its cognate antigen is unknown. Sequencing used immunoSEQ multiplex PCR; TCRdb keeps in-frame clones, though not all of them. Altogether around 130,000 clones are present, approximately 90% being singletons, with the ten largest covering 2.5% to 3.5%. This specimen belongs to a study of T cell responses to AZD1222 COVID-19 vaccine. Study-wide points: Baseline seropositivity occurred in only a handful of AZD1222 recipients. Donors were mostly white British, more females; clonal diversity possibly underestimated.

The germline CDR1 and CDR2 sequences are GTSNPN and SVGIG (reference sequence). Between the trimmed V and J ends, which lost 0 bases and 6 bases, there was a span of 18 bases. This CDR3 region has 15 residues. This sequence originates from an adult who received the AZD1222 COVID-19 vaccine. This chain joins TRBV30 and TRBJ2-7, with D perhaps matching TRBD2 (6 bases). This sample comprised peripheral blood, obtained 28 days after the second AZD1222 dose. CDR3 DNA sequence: TGTGCCTGGAGTGTAGGGTTAGCGGCATTAAGCGAGCAGTACTTC. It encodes CAWSVGLAALSEQYF.